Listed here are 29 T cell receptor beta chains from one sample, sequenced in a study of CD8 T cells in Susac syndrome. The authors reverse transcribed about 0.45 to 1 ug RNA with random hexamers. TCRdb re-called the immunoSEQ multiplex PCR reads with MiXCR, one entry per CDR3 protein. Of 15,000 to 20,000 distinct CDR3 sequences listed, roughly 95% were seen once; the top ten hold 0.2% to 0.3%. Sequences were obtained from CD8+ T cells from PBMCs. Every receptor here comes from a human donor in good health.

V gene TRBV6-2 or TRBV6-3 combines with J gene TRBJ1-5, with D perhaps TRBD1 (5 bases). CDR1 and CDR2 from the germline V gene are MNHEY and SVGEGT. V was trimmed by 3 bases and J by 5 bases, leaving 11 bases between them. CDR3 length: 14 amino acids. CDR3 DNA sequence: TGTGCCAGCAGTTATTCGACAGCGCATCAGCCCCAGCATTTT. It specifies CASSYSTAHQPQHF.

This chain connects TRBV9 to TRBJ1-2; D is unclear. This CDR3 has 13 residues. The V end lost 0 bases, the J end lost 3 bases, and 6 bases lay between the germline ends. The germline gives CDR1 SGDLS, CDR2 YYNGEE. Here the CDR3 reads CASSVVGDYGYTF. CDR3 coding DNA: TGTGCCAGCAGCGTAGTCGGGGACTATGGCTACACCTTC. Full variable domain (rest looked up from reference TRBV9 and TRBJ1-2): DSGVTQTPKHLITATGQRVTLRCSPRSGDLSVYWYQQSLDQGLQFLIQYYNGEERAKGNILERFSAQQFPDLHSELNLSSLELGDSALYFCASSVVGDYGYTFGSGTRLTVV.

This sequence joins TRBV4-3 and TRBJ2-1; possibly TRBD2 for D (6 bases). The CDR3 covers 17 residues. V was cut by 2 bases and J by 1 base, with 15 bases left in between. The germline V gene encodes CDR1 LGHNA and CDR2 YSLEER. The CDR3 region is CASSQMTQTSSYNEQFF. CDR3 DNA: TGCGCCAGCAGCCAAATGACCCAGACTAGTTCCTACAATGAGCAGTTCTTC.

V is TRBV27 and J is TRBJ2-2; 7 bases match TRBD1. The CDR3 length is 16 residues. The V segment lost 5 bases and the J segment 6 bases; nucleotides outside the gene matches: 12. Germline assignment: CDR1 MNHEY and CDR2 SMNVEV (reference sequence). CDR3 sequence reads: CASSPYRDRVAGELFF. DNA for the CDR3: TGTGCCAGCAGTCCCTACCGGGACAGAGTCGCCGGGGAGCTGTTTTTT.

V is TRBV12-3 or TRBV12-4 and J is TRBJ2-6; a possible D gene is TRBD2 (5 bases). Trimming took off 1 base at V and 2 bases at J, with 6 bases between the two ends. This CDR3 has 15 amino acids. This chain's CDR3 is CASSLGGAGANVLTF. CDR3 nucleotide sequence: TGTGCCAGCAGTTTAGGGGGAGCTGGGGCCAACGTCCTGACTTTC.

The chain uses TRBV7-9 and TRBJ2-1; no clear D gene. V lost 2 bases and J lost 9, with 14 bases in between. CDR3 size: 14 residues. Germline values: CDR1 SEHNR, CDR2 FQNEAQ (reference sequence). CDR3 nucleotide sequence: TGTGCCAGCAGCTTACCCTCCGGGCACGTTGAGCAGTTCTTC. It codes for CASSLPSGHVEQFF.

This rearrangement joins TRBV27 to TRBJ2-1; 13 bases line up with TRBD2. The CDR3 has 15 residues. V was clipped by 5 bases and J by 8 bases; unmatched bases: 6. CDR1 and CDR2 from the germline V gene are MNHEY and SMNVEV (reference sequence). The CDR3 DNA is TGTGCCAGCAGTCTCGGACTAGCGGGAGAACATGAGCAGTTCTTC. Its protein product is CASSLGLAGEHEQFF.

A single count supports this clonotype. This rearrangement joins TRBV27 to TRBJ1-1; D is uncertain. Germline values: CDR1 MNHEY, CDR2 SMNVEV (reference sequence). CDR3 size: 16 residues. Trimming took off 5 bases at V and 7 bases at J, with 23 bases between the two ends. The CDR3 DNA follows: TGTGCCAGCAGTCCCAGCGCGGGCCTAATACCCCTTGAAGCTTTCTTT. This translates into CASSPSAGLIPLEAFF.

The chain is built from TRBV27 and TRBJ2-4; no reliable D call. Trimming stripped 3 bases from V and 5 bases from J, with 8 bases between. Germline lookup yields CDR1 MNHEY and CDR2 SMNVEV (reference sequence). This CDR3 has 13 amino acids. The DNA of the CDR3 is TGTGCCAGCAGTTTTGACCGAGAAAACATTCAGTACTTC. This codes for CASSFDRENIQYF.

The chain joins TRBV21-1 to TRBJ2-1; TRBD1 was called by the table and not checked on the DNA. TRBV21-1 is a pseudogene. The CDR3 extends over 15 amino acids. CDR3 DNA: TGTGCCAGCAGCGAATCCGGGACAGTCAACAATGAGCAGTTCTTC. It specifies CASSESGTVNNEQFF.

The CDR3 spells CASSLSPRAEQYV. In DNA form, the CDR3 reads TGTGCCAGCAGTTTATCTCCTCGGGCGGAGCAGTACGTC. This chain connects TRBV28 to TRBJ2-7; D unresolved. V was clipped by 1 base and J by 7 bases, with 11 bases between them. CDR1 MDHEN and CDR2 SYDVKM come from the germline V gene. This CDR3 is built from 13 residues.

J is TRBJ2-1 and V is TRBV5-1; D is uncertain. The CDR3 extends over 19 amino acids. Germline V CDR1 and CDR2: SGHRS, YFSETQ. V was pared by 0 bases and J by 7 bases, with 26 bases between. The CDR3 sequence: CASSLALLSEIGSWNEQFF. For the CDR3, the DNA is TGCGCCAGCAGCTTGGCCCTGCTCTCAGAGATCGGTAGTTGGAATGAGCAGTTCTTC.

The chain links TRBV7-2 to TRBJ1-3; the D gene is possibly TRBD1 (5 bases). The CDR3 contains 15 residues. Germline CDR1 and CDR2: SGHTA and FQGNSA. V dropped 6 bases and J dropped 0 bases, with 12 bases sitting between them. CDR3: CASRPTRASGNTIYF. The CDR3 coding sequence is TGTGCCAGCAGGCCTACCAGGGCCTCTGGAAACACCATATATTTT. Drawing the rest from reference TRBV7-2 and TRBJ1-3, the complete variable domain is GAGVSQSPSNKVTEKGKDVELRCDPISGHTALYWYRQSLGQGLEFLIYFQGNSAPDKSGLPSDRFSAERTGGSVSTLTIQRTQQEDSAVYLCASRPTRASGNTIYFGEGSWLTVV.

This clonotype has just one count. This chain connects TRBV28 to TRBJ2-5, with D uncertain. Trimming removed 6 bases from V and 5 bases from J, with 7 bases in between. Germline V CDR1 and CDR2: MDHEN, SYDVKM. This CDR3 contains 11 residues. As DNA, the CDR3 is TGTGCCAGCAGGAAGGAGGAGACCCAGTACTTC. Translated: CASRKEETQYF.

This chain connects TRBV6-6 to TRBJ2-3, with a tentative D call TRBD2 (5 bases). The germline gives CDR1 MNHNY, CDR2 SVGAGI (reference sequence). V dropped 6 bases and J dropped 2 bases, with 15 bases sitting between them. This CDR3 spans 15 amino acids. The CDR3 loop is CASSLEGRITDTQYF. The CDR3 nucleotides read TGTGCCAGCAGCCTCGAGGGCAGGATCACAGATACGCAGTATTTT.

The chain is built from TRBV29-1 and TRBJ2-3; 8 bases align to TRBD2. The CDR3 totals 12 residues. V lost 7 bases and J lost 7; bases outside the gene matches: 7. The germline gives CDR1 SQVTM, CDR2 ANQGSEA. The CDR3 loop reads CSGIAGNHTQYF. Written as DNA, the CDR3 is TGCAGCGGTATAGCGGGGAATCATACGCAGTATTTT.

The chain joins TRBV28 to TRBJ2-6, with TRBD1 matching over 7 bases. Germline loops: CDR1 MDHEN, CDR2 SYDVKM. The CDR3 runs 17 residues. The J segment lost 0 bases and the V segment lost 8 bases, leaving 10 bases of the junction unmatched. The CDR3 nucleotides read TGTGCCAGCCTACCCGACAGGGTAGGCTCTGGGGCCAACGTCCTGACTTTC. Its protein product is CASLPDRVGSGANVLTF. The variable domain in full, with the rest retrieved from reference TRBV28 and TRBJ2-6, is DVKVTQSSRYLVKRTGEKVFLECVQDMDHENMFWYRQDPGLGLRLIYFSYDVKMKEKGDIPEGYSVSREKKERFSLILESASTNQTSMYLCASLPDRVGSGANVLTFGAGSRLTVL.

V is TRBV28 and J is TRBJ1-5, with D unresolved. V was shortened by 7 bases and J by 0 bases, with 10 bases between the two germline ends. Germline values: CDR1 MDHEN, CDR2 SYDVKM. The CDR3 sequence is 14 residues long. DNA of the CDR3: TGTGCCAGCAATTCAATCTATAGCAATCAGCCCCAGCATTTT. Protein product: CASNSIYSNQPQHF. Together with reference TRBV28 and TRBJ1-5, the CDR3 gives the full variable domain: DVKVTQSSRYLVKRTGEKVFLECVQDMDHENMFWYRQDPGLGLRLIYFSYDVKMKEKGDIPEGYSVSREKKERFSLILESASTNQTSMYLCASNSIYSNQPQHFGDGTRLSIL.

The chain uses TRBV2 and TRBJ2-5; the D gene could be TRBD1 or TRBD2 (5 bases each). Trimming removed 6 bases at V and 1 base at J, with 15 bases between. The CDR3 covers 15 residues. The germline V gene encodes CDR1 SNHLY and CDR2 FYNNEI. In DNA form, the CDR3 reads TGTGCCAGCAGGATGGGACCCGCGCCCCAAGAGACCCAGTACTTC. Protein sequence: CASRMGPAPQETQYF.

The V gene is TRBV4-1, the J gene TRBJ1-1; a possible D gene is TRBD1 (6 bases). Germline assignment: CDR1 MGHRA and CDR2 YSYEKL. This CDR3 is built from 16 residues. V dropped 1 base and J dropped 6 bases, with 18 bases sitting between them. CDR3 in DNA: TGCGCCAGCAGCCAAGCGGAGGGGGTAAGGGACTCTGAAGCTTTCTTT. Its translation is CASSQAEGVRDSEAFF.

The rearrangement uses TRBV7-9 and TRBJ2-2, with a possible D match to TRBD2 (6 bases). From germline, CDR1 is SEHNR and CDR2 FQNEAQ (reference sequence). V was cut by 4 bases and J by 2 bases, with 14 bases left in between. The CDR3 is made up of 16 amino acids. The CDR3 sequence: CASSSCLGGNTGELFF. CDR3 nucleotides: TGTGCCAGCAGCTCGTGCCTGGGAGGAAACACCGGGGAGCTGTTTTTT. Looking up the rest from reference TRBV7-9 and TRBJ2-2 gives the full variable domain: DTGVSQNPRHKITKRGQNVTFRCDPISEHNRLYWYRQTLGQGPEFLTYFQNEAQLEKSRLLSDRFSAERPKGSFSTLEIQRTEQGDSAMYLCASSSCLGGNTGELFFGEGSRLTVL.

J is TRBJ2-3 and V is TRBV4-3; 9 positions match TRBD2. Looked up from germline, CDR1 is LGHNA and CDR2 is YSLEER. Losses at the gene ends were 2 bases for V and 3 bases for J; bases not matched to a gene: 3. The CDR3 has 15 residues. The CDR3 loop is CASSQLAGSTDTQYF. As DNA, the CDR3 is TGCGCCAGCAGCCAACTAGCGGGATCGACAGATACGCAGTATTTT.

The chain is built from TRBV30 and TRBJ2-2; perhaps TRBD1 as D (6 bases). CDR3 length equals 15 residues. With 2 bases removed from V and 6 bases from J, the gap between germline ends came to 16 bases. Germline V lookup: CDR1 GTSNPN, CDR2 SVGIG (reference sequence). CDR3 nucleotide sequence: TGTGCCTGGAGTTCCCAGGGGTGGGGACCCGGGGAGCTGTTTTTT. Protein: CAWSSQGWGPGELFF.

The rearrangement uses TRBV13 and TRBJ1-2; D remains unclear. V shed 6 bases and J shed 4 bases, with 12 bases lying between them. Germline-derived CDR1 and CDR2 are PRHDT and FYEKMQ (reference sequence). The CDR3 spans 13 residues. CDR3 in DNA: TGTGCCAGCAGGAGCCAGGAGGGCTATGGCTACACCTTC. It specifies CASRSQEGYGYTF. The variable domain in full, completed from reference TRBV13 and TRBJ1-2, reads AAGVIQSPRHLIKEKRETATLKCYPIPRHDTVYWYQQGPGQDPQFLISFYEKMQSDKGSIPDRFSAQQFSDYHSELNMSSLELGDSALYFCASRSQEGYGYTFGSGTRLTVV.

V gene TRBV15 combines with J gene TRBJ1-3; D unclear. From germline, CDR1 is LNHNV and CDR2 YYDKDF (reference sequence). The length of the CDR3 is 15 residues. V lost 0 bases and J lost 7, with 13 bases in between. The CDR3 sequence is CATSRDSPSGNTIYF. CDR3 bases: TGTGCCACCAGCAGAGATTCGCCCTCGGGTAACACCATATATTTT.

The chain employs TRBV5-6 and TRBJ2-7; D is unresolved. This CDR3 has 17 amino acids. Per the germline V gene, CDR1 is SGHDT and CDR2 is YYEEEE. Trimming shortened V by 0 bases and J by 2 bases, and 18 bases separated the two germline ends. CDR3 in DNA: TGTGCCAGCAGCTTGGCTGGACCGATTCTTCCCGCCTACGAGCAGTACTTC. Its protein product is CASSLAGPILPAYEQYF.

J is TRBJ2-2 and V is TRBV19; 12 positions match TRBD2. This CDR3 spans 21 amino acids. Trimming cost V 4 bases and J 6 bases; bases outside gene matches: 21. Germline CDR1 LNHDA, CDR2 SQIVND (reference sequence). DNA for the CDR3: TGTGCCAGTAGTAATAGACAGGGAGTCGGACTAGCGGGACTGTGGCCCGGGGAGCTGTTTTTT. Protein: CASSNRQGVGLAGLWPGELFF.

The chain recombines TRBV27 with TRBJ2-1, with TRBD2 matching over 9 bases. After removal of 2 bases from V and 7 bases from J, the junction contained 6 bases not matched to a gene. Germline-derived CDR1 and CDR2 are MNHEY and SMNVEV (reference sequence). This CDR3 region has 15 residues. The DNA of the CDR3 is TGTGCCAGCAGTTTAGTTTTAGCGGGAGTTAATGAGCAGTTCTTC. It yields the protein CASSLVLAGVNEQFF.

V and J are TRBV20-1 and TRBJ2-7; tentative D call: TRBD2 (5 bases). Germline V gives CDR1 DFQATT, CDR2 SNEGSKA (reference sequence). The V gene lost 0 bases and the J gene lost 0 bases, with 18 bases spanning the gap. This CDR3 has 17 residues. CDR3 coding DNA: TGCAGTGCTAGAGATGGGTCGGGAATTTCGCCCTCCTACGAGCAGTACTTC. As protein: CSARDGSGISPSYEQYF.